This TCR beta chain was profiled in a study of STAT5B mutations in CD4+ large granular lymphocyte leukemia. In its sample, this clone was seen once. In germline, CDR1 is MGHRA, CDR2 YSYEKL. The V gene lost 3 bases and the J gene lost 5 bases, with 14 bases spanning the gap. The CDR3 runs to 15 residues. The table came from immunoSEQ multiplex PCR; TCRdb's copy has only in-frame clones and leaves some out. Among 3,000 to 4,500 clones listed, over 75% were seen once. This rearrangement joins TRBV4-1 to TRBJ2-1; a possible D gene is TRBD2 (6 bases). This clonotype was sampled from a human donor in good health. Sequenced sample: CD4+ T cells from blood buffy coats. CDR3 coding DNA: TGCGCCAGCAGCCACCTCCGGGAGTCAGACAATGAGCAGTTCTTC. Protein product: CASSHLRESDNEQFF.